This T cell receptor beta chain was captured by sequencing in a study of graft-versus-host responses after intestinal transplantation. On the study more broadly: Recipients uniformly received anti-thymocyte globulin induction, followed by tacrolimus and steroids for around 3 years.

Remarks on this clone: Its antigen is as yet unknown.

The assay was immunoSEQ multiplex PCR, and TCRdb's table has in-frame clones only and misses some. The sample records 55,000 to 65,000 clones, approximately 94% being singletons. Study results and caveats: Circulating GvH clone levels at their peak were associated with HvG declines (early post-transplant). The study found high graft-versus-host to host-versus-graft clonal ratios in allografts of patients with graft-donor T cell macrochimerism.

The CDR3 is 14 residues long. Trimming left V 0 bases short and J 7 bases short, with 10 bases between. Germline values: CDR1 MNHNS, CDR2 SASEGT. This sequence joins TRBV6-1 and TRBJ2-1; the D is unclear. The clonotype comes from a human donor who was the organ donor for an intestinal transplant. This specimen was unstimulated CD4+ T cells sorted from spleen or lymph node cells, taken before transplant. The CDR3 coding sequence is TGTGCCAGCAGTGAAGCGAATAGAGGAAATGAGCAGTTCTTC. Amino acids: CASSEANRGNEQFF.